This T cell receptor (beta chain) was identified in a study of cytomegalovirus exposure and HLA in healthy donors. Whole-study findings and limits: In a later analysis, TCR beta V- and J-gene trimming was associated with a missense DCLRE1C variant.

The PCR ran on 60 Vbeta and 13 Jbeta primers. The assay was immunoSEQ multiplex PCR, and TCRdb's table has in-frame clones only and misses some. The table counts 95,000 to 150,000 clones; approximately 2.6% lies in the top ten. Germline CDR1 and CDR2: SGHNT and YENEEA. Trimming removed 3 bases at V and 6 bases at J, with 9 bases between. The CDR3 runs 13 residues. A note on this clone: Its antigen is currently unknown.

The clonotype originates from a man aged 30 to 39 in good health and CMV-seronegative. The rearrangement joins TRBV11-3 to TRBJ2-1; a weak D match, TRBD2 (5 bases). The sample comprised PBMCs. CDR3 loop: CASSFEGANEQFF. The CDR3 DNA reads as TGTGCCAGCAGCTTCGAGGGAGCCAATGAGCAGTTCTTC.